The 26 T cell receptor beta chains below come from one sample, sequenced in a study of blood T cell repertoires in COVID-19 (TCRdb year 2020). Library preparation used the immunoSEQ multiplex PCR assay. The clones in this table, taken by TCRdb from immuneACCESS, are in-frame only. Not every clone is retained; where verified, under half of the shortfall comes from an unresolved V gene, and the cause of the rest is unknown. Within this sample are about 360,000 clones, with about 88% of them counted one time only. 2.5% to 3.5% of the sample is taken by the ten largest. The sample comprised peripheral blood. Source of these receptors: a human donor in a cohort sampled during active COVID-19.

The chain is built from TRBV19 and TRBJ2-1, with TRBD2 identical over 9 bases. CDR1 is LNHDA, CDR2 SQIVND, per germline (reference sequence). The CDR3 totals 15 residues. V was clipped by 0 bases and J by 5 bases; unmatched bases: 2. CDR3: CASSIESSGDNEQFF. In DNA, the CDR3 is TGTGCCAGTAGTATAGAGTCTAGCGGGGACAATGAGCAGTTCTTC.

DNA for the CDR3: TGTGCCAGTAGTCTCCAAGGGACAGGGGGCTACCACGAGCAGTACTTC. Translated, it gives CASSLQGTGGYHEQYF. This sequence joins TRBV19 and TRBJ2-7; 12 nucleotides align to TRBD1. Germline values: CDR1 LNHDA, CDR2 SQIVND (reference sequence). V dropped 5 bases and J dropped 5; count of bases not matched to a gene: 10. There are 16 residues in the CDR3.

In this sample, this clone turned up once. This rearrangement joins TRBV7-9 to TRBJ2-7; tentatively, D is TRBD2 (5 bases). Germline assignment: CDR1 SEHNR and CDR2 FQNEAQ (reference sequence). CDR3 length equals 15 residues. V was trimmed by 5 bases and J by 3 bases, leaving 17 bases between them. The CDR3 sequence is CASSPHSDTLYEQYF. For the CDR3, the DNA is TGTGCCAGCAGCCCTCATAGCGATACCCTCTACGAGCAGTACTTC.

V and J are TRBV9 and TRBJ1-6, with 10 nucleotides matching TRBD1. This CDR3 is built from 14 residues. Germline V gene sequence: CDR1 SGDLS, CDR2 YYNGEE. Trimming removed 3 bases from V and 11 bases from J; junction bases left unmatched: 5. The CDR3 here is CASSDPGQGTPLHF. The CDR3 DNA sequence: TGTGCCAGCAGCGACCCGGGACAGGGGACACCCCTCCACTTT.

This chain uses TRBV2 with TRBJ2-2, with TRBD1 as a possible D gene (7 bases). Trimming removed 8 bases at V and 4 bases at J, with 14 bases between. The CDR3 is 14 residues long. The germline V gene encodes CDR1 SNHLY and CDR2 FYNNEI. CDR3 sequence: CASSTQGGTGELFF. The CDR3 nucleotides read TGTGCCAGCTCCACGCAGGGGGGCACCGGGGAGCTGTTTTTT.

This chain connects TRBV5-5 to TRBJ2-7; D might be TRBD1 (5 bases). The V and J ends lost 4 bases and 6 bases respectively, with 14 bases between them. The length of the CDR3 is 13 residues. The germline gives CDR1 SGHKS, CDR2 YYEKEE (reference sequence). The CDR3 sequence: CASSTRLDTEQYF. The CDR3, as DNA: TGTGCCAGCAGCACCCGGTTGGACACCGAGCAGTACTTC.

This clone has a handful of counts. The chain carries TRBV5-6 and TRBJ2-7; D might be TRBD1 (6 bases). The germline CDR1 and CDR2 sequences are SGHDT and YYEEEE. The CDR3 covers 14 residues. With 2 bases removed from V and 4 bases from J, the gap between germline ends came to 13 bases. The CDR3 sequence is CASSFGTLPYEQYF. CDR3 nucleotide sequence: TGTGCCAGCAGCTTCGGGACACTACCTTACGAGCAGTACTTC.

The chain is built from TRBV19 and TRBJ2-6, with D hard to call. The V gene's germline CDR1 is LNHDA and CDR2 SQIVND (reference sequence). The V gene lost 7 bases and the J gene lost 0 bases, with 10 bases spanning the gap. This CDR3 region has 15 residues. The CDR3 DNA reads TGTGCCAGTACTCGCTCGGGCTCTGGGGCCAACGTCCTGACTTTC. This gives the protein CASTRSGSGANVLTF.

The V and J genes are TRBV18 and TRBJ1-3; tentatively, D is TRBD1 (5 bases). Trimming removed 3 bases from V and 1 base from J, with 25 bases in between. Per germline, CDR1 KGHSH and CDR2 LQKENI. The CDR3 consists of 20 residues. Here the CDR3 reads CASSPSPLAQGRLSGNTIYF. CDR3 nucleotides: TGTGCCAGCTCACCCTCCCCCCTTGCCCAGGGCAGATTGTCTGGAAACACCATATATTTT. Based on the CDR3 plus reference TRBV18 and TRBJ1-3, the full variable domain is NAGVMQNPRHLVRRRGQEARLRCSPMKGHSHVYWYRQLPEEGLKFMVYLQKENIIDESGMPKERFSAEFPKEGPSILRIQQVVRGDSAAYFCASSPSPLAQGRLSGNTIYFGEGSWLTVV.

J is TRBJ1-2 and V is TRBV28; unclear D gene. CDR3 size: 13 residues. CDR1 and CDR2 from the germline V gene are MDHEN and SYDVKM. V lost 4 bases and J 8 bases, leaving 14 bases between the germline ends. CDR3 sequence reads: CASSSGPDNGYTF. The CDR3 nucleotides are TGTGCCAGCAGTTCCGGCCCAGACAACGGCTACACCTTC.

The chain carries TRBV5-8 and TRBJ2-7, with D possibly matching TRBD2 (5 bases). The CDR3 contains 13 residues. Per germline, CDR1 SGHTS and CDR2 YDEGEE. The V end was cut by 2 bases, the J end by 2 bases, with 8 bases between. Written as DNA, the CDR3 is TGTGCCAGCAGCTTTGGGAGAACCTACGAGCAGTACTTC. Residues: CASSFGRTYEQYF.

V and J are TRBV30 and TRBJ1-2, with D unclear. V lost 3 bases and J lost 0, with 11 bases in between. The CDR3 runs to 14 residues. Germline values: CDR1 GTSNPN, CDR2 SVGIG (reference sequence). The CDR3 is CAWSSEGANYGYTF. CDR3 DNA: TGTGCCTGGAGCAGTGAGGGAGCTAACTATGGCTACACCTTC.

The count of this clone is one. Here the CDR3 DNA reads TGTGCCAGCAGTGATCAGGGACAGGGGAATGGCTACACCTTC. It translates to CASSDQGQGNGYTF. The genes are TRBV2 and TRBJ1-2; TRBD1 agrees at 10 bases. J gave up 6 bases and V 3 bases, and 4 bases lay outside the gene matches. The CDR3 is 14 amino acids. The germline V gene has CDR1 SNHLY and CDR2 FYNNEI.

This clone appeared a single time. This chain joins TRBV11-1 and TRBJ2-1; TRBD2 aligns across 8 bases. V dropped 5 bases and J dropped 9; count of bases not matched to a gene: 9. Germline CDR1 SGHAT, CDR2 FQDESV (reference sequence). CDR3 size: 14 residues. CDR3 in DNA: TGTGCCAGCAGCACCCCGGGACTAGTTTTTGAGCAGTTCTTC. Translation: CASSTPGLVFEQFF. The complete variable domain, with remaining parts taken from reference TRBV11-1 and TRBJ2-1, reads EAEVAQSPRYKITEKSQAVAFWCDPISGHATLYWYRQILGQGPELLVQFQDESVVDDSQLPKDRFSAERLKGVDSTLKIQPAELGDSAMYLCASSTPGLVFEQFFGPGTRLTVL.

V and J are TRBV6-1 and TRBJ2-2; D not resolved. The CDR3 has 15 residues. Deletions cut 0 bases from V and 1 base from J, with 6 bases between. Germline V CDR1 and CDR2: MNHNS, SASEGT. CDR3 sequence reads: CASSEAAGNTGELFF. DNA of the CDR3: TGTGCCAGCAGTGAAGCCGCAGGGAACACCGGGGAGCTGTTTTTT.

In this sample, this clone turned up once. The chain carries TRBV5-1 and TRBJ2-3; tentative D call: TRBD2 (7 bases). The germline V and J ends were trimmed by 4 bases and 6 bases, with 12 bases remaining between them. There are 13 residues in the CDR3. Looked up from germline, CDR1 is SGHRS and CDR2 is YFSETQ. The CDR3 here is CASSPAGADTQYF. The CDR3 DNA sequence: TGCGCCAGCAGCCCCGCGGGGGCCGATACGCAGTATTTT.

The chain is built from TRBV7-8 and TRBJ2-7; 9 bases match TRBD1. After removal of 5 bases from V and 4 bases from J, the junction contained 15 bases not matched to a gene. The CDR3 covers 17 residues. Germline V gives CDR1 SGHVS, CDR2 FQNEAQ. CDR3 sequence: CASSPRDDRGGSYEQYF. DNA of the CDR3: TGTGCCAGCAGCCCCCGAGACGACAGGGGGGGGTCTTACGAGCAGTACTTC.

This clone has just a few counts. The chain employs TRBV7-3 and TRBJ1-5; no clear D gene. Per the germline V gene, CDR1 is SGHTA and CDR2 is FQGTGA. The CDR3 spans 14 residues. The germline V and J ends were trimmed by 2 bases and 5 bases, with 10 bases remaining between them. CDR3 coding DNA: TGTGCCAGCAGCTTATCCAGGAACTATCAGCCCCAGCATTTT. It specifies CASSLSRNYQPQHF.

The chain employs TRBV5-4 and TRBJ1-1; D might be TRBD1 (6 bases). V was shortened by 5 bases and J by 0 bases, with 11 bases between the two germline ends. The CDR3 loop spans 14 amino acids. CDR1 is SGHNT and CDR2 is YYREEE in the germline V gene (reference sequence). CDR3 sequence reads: CASSPTGLNTEAFF. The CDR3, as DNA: TGTGCCAGCAGTCCGACAGGATTGAACACTGAAGCTTTCTTT.

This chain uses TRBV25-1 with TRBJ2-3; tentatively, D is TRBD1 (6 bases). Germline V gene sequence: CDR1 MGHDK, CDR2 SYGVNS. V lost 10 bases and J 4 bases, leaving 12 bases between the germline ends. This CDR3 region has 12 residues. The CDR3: CATTGLPDTQYF. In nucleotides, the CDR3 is TGTGCCACCACAGGGCTCCCAGATACGCAGTATTTT.

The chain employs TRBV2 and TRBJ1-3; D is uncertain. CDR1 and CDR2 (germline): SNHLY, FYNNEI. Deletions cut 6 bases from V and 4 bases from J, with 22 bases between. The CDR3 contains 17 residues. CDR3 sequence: CASSKEPHGSLGNTIYF. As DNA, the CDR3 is TGTGCCAGCAGCAAAGAGCCTCACGGGAGTCTAGGAAACACCATATATTTT.

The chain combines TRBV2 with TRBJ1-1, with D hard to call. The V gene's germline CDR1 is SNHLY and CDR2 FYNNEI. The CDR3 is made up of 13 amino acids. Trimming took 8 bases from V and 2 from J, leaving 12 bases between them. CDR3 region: CASGAGGNTEAFF. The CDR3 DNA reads TGTGCCAGCGGAGCGGGAGGAAACACTGAAGCTTTCTTT.

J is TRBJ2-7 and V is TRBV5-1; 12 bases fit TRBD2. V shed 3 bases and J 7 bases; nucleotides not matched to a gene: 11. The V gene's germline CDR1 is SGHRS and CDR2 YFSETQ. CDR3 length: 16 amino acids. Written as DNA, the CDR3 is TGCGCCAGCAGCTATGGACTAGCGGGGAACTCAGGGGAGCAGTACTTC. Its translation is CASSYGLAGNSGEQYF.

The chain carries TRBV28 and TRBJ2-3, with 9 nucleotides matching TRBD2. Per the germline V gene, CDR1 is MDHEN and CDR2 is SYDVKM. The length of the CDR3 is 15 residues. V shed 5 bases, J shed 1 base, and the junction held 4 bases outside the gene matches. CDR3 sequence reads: CASSPSSGGTDTQYF. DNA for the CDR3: TGTGCCAGCAGTCCTTCTAGCGGGGGCACAGATACGCAGTATTTT.

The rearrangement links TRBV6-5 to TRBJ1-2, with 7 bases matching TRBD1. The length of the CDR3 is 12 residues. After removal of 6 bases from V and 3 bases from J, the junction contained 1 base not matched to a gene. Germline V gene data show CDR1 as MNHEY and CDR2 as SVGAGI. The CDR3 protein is CASRTGDYGYTF. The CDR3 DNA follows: TGTGCCAGCAGAACAGGGGACTATGGCTACACCTTC.

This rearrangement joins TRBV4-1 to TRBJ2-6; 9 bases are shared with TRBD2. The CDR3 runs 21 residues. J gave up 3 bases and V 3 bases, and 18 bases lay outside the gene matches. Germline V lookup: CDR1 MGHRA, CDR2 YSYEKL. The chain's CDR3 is CASSHIGMGGGRAYGANVLTF. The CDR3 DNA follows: TGCGCCAGCAGCCATATAGGGATGGGAGGCGGGAGGGCTTATGGGGCCAACGTCCTGACTTTC.